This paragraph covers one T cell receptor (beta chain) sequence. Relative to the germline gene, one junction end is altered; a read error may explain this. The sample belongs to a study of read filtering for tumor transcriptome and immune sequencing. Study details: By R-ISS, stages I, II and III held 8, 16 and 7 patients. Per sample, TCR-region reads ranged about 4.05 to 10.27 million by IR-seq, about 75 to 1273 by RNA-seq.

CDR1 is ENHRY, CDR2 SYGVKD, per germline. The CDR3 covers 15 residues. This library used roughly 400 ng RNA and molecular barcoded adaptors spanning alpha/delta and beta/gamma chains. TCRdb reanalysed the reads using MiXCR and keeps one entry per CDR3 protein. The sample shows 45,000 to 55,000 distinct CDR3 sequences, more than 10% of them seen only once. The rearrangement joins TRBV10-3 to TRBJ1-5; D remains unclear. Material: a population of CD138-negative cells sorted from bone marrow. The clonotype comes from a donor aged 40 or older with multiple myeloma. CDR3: CTISDAAGSSLPQHF. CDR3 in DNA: TGTACCATCAGTGACGCGGCGGGGAGCTCCTTGCCCCAGCATTTT.